What follows describes a single T cell receptor (beta chain). Treatment in this sample: randomized to nivolumab then ipilimumab (arm A) or the reverse (arm B). Live CD3+CD8+ CD19− CD56− cells were sorted from PBMCs. These data come from a study of sequential checkpoint blockade in melanoma. Study information: Randomization was 1:1 between first-line nivolumab→ipilimumab and ipilimumab→nivolumab. After both sequences, patients received maintenance nivolumab.

Germline CDR1 and CDR2: MNHEY and SVGAGI. The J segment lost 8 bases and the V segment lost 0 bases, leaving 3 bases of the junction unmatched. The CDR3 is 13 residues long. Generated by immunoSEQ multiplex PCR, the TCRdb table keeps only in-frame clones and is missing some. Of about 3,700 clones listed, around half were seen once; the top ten hold approximately 40%. The source is a human donor with melanoma. The sample was CD8+ T cells sorted from blood (inferred from file names), taken from a patient given nivolumab and ipilimumab in sequence. The chain couples TRBV6-5 to TRBJ1-1; 7 bases are a match to TRBD1. CDR3 loop: CASSYSDRSEAFF. The CDR3 nucleotides are TGTGCCAGCAGTTACTCGGACAGGTCGGAAGCTTTCTTT.